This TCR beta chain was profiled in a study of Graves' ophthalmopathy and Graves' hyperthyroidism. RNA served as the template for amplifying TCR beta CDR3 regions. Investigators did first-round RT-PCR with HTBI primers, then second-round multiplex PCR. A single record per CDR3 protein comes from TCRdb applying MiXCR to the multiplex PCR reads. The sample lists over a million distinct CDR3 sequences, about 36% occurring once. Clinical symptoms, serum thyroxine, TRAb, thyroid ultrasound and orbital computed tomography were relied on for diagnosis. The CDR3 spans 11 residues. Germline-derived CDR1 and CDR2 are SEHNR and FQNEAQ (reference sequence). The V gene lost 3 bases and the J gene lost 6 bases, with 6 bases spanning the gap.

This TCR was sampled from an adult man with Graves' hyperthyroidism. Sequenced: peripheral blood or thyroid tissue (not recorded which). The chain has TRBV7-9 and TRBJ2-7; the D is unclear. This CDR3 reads CASSFSLEQYF. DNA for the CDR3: TGTGCCAGCAGCTTTTCTCTCGAGCAGTACTTC.